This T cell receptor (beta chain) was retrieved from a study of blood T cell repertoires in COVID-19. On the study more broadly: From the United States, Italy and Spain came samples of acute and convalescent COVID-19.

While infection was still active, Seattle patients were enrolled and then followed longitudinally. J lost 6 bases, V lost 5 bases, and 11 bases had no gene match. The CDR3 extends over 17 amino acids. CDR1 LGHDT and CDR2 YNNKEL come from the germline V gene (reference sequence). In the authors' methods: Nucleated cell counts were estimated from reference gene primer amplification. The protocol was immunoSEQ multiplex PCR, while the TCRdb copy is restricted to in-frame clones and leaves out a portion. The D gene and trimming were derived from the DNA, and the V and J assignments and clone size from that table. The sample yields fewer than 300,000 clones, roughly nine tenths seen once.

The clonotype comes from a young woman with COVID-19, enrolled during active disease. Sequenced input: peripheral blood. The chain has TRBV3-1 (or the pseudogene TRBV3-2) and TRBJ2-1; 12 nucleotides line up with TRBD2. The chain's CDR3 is CASSRKALAGGGNEQFF. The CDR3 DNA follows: TGTGCCAGCAGCAGAAAGGCACTAGCGGGAGGAGGCAATGAGCAGTTCTTC.